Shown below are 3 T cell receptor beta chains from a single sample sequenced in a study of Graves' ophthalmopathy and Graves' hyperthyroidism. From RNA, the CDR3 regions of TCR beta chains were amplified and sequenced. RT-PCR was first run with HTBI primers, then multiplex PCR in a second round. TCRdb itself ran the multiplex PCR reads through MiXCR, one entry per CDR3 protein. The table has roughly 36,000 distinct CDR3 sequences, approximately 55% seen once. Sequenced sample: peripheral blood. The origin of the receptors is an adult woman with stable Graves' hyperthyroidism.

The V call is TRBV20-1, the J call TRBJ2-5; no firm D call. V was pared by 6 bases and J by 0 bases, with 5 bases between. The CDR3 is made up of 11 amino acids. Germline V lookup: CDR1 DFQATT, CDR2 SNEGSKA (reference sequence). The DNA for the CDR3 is TGCAGTGCCACACACCAAGAGACCCAGTACTTC. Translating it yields CSATHQETQYF.

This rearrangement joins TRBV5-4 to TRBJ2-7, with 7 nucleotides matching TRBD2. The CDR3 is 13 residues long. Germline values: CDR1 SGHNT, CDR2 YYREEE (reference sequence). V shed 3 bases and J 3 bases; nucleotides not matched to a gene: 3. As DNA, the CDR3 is TGTGCCAGCAGCTATGGGACTAACTACGAGCAGTACTTC. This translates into CASSYGTNYEQYF.

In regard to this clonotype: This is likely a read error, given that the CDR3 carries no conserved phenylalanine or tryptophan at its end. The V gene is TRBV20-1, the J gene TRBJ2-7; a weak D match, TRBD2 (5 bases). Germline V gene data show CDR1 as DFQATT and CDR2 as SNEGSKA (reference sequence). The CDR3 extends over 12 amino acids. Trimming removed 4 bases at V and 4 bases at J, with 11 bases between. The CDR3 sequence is CSATLRRYEQYS. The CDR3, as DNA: TGCAGTGCTACACTCCGGAGGTACGAGCAGTACTCC.